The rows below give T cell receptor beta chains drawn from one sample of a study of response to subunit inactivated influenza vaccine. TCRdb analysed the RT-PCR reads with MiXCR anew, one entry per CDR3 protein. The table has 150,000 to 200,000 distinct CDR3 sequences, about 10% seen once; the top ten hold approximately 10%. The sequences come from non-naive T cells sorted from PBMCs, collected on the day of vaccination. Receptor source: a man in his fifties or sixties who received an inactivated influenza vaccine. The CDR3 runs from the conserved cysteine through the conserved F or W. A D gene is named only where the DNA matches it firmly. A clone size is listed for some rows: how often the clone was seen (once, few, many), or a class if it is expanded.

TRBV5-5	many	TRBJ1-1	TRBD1	TGTGCCAGCAGCTTGGGACAGGGGGGGAGCACTGAAGCTTTCTTT	CASSLGQGGSTEAFF
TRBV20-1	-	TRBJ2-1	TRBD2	TGCAGTGCGACAGATCTGGCGACTAGCGGGAGACACAATGAGCAGTTCTTC	CSATDLATSGRHNEQFF
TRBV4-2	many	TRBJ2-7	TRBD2	TGTGCCAGCAGCCAAGCCACACTAGCGGGAGTCGCGTACGAGCAGTACTTC	CASSQATLAGVAYEQYF
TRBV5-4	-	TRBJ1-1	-	TGTCCCAGCAGTATAGGATCGGGGCGGACTGAAGCTTTCTTT	CPSSIGSGRTEAFF
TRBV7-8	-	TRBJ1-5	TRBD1	TGTGCCAGCAGCCAATTCCTCGGGACAGGGGGGCATCAGCCCCAGCATTTT	CASSQFLGTGGHQPQHF
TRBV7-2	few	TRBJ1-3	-	TGTGCCAGCAGCCTAGTCCCCGGGAACCCGCCAAACACCATATATTTT	CASSLVPGNPPNTIYF
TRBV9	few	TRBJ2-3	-	TGTGCCAGCAGCGTGGGGATCGTTAGGGATGATACGCAGTATTTT	CASSVGIVRDDTQYF
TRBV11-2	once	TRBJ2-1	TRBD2	TGTGCCAGCAGCGCCCGGGGCCTAGCGGGGGGGAGCTCCTACAATGAGCAGTTCTTC	CASSARGLAGGSSYNEQFF
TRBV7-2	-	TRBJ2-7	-	TGTGCCAGCAGCCCCTGGACGGGGATTTACGAGCAGTACTTC	CASSPWTGIYEQYF
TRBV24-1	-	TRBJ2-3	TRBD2	TGTGCCACCGGATCCAGCGGGATAAACACAGATACGCAGTATTTT	CATGSSGINTDTQYF
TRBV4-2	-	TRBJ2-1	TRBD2	TGTGCCAGCAGCCAAGATCCGGCTAGCGGGGAATGGTCCTACAATGAGCAGTTCTTC	CASSQDPASGEWSYNEQFF
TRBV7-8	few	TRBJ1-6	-	TGTGCCAGCAGCTTAGTTCCCAGTGAAAGCTCCTATAATTCACCCCTCCACTTT	CASSLVPSESSYNSPLHF
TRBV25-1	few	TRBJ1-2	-	TGTGCCAGCAGTGAATCGTATGGCTACACCTTC	CASSESYGYTF
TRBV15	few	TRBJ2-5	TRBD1	TGTGCCACCAGCAGAGATCGTCGCAGGGGGCACGAGACCCAGTACTTC	CATSRDRRRGHETQYF
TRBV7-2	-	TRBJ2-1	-	TGTGCCAGCAGCTTAGAGGGTTTCTCTTACAATGAGCAGTTCTTC	CASSLEGFSYNEQFF
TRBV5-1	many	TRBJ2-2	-	TGCGCCAGCAGCTTGAACGGGGCCCCGAACACCGGGGAGCTGTTTTTT	CASSLNGAPNTGELFF
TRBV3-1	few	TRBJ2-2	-	TGTGCCAGCAGCCAAGATGTAGGAGGGGGCGAGCTGTTTTTT	CASSQDVGGGELFF
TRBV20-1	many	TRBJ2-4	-	TGCAGTGCTGCTGGAGTAAGATTTGTCAAAAACATTCAGTACTTC	CSAAGVRFVKNIQYF
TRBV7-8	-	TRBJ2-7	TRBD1	TGTGCCAGCAGACCGGACAGGGGATCCTACGAGCAGTACTTC	CASRPDRGSYEQYF
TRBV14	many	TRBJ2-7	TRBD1	TGTGCCAGCAGCCCGACGCCTTCCTGGGACAGGGACTACGAGCAGTACTTC	CASSPTPSWDRDYEQYF
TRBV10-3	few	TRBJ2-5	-	TGTGCCATCAGTGCCCCGGGTGTCCAAGAGACCCAGTACTTC	CAISAPGVQETQYF
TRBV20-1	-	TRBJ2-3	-	TGCAGTGCGCCTCAAGATACGCAGTATTTT	CSAPQDTQYF
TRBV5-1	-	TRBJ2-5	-	TGCGCCAGCAGCTTCGGGGGAGTGGGTGGTGAGACCCAGTACTTC	CASSFGGVGGETQYF
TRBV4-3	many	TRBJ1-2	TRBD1	TGCGCCAGCAGCCAAGAAGCCCGGTTGGAGGGGGCACGGTATGGCTACACCTTC	CASSQEARLEGARYGYTF
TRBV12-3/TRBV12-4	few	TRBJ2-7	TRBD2	TGTGCCAGCAGTCTATCAGTCTCAGACCGACTAGCGGCTACCTACGAGCAGTACTTC	CASSLSVSDRLAATYEQYF
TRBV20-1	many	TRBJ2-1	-	TGCAGTGCTAGCCGAGCTTCCTACAATGAGCAGTTCTTC	CSASRASYNEQFF
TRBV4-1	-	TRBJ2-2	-	TGCGCCAGCAGCCATGCTTTGAGGAGGAAGAACACCGGGGAGCTGTTTTTT	CASSHALRRKNTGELFF
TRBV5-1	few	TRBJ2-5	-	TGCGCCAGCAGCTTTGGTGGGGGGTTCCAAGAGACCCAGTACTTC	CASSFGGGFQETQYF
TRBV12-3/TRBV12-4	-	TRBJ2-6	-	TGTGCCAGCAGTTATAGATCCGGGGCCAACGTCCTGACTTTC	CASSYRSGANVLTF
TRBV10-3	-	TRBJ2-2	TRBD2	TGTGCCATCAGTGGGACTAGCGTCGAAAACCTTAACACCGGGGAGCTGTTTTTT	CAISGTSVENLNTGELFF
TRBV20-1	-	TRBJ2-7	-	TGCAGTGCTAGTATACGGGTACCCTACGAGCAGTACTTC	CSASIRVPYEQYF
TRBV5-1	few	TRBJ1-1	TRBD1	TGCGCCAGCAGCCCGGGGACAGGGGGGGCTGAAGCTTTCTTT	CASSPGTGGAEAFF
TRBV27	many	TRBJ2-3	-	TGTGCCAGCAGGCTTTTCGGCACAGATACGCAGTATTTT	CASRLFGTDTQYF
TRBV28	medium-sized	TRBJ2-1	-	TGTGCCAGCAGTTTATTCCTAGGGCCTAAGCCTTACAATGAGCAGTTCTTC	CASSLFLGPKPYNEQFF
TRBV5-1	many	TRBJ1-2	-	TGCGCCAGCAGCTTGGACGAAGGTCTCACAGGGTTTAATGGCTACACCTTC	CASSLDEGLTGFNGYTF
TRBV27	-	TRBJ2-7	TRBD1	TGTGCCAGCAGTCCTCACAGGGGAAGCTCCTACGAGCAGTACTTC	CASSPHRGSSYEQYF
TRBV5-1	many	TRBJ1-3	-	TGCGCCAGCAGCTTGGGGTCGGGGACAAGCTCTGGAAACACCATATATTTT	CASSLGSGTSSGNTIYF
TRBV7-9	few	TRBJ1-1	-	TGTGCCAGCAGCTTAGTCCCGGGACGATCGGCCACTGAAGCTTTCTTT	CASSLVPGRSATEAFF
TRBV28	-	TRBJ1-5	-	TGTGCCAGCAGTTTATTCGGGGTTCTTAGCAATCAGCCCCAGCATTTT	CASSLFGVLSNQPQHF
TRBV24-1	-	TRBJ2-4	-	TGTGCCACCAGTGTAGGTGGGCAGGGCCGCAGCATTCAGTACTTC	CATSVGGQGRSIQYF
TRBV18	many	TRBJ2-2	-	TGTGCCAGCTCACCACCTCTAGCAGGGGTGAACACCGGGGAGCTGTTTTTT	CASSPPLAGVNTGELFF
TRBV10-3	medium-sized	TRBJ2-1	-	TGTGCCATCAGTGAGTCGACTGGGGGAATGGGGAATGAGCAGTTCTTC	CAISESTGGMGNEQFF
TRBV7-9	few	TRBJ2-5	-	TGTGCCAGCGCCCGATCAGGCTCTGGGGAGACCCAGTACTTC	CASARSGSGETQYF
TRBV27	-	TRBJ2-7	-	TGTGCCAGCAGTTTAGTGGGCGGGGACTCCTACGAGCAGTACTTC	CASSLVGGDSYEQYF
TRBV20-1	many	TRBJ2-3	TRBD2	TGCAGTGCTAGCGGCGCACGGGGGGTCCTAACAGATACGCAGTATTTT	CSASGARGVLTDTQYF
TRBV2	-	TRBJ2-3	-	TGTGCCAGCAGCTCAGTAGGGGGGGTGGGCACAGATACGCAGTATTTT	CASSSVGGVGTDTQYF
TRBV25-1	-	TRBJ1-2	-	TGTGCCAGCAGCGATTCATCTAACTATGGCTACACCTTC	CASSDSSNYGYTF
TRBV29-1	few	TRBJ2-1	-	TGCAGCGTTTACAGGTACTACAATGAGCAGTTCTTC	CSVYRYYNEQFF
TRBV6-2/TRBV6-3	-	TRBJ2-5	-	TGTGCCAGCAGTTATCGGGCGGAGGGGGAGACCCAGTACTTC	CASSYRAEGETQYF
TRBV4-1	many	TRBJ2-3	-	TGCGCCAGCAGCGGCCAACAGGGTGTGACAGATACGCAGTATTTT	CASSGQQGVTDTQYF
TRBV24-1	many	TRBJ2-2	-	TGTGCCACCAGTGAGTCGGGCCCCGGGGAGCTGTTTTTT	CATSESGPGELFF
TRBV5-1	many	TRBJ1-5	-	TGCGCCAGCAGCTTGGGGGGGGCTAATCAGCCCCAGCATTTT	CASSLGGANQPQHF
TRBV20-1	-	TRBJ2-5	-	TGCAGTGCCCCCGACAGGCAGGGGACCCAAGAGACCCAGTACTTC	CSAPDRQGTQETQYF
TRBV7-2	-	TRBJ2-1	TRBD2	TGTGCCAGCAGCTTAGTTAGCGGGGGGACCAATGAGCAGTTCTTC	CASSLVSGGTNEQFF
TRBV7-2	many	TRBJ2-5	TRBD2	TGTGCCAGCAGCTTAGTCGCGGGGGGGAGAGAGACCCAGTACTTC	CASSLVAGGRETQYF
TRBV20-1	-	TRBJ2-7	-	TGCAGTGCTCGAGTGGGGGGTAGGAGTAACGGCGAGCAGTACTTC	CSARVGGRSNGEQYF
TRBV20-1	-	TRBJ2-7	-	TGCAGTGCTAGAGTAGGGGGGGTGACCTACGAGCAGTACTTC	CSARVGGVTYEQYF
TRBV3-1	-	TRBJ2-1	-	TGTGCCAGCAGCCAAGTCCTCTCGGATGAGCAGTTCTTC	CASSQVLSDEQFF
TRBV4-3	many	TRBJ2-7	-	TGCGCCAGCAGCCAAGATAGGTCAGGTTCCTACGAGCAGTACTTC	CASSQDRSGSYEQYF